Below are 21 T cell receptor beta chains sequenced from a single sample in a study of blood T cell repertoires in COVID-19. Measured with immunoSEQ multiplex PCR; TCRdb has only the in-frame clones, and not every one. The sample has around 50,000 clones, 70% to 85% seen once. Sequenced material: PBMCs or T cells enriched from blood (not recorded which). These receptors were obtained from a woman between 45 and 60 years old with acute COVID-19.

This clone was counted only a few times. The rearrangement uses TRBV30 and TRBJ2-6; 10 nucleotides match TRBD1. J lost 2 bases, V lost 0 bases, and 4 bases had no gene match. CDR1 is GTSNPN and CDR2 is SVGIG in the germline V gene (reference sequence). The CDR3 contains 17 residues. CDR3 sequence (DNA): TGTGCCTGGAGTGTGGACAGGGGGAATACTGGGGCCAACGTCCTGACTTTC. It specifies CAWSVDRGNTGANVLTF.

This clone was recorded once. CDR3 nucleotide sequence: TGCGCCAGCAGCAACGGGGGTGGTGCGGCTGGCTACACCTTC. As protein: CASSNGGGAAGYTF. The chain has TRBV5-1 and TRBJ1-2; D is perhaps TRBD1 (5 bases). The germline V and J ends were trimmed by 4 bases and 7 bases, with 17 bases remaining between them. CDR1 and CDR2 (germline): SGHRS, YFSETQ. CDR3 size: 14 residues. Looking up the rest from reference TRBV5-1 and TRBJ1-2 gives the full variable domain: KAGVTQTPRYLIKTRGQQVTLSCSPISGHRSVSWYQQTPGQGLQFLFEYFSETQRNKGNFPGRFSGRQFSNSRSEMNVSTLELGDSALYLCASSNGGGAAGYTFGSGTRLTVV.

The V and J genes are TRBV7-2 and TRBJ1-5; the D gene is possibly TRBD1 (5 bases). Germline V CDR1 and CDR2: SGHTA, FQGNSA. The CDR3 runs 15 residues. V lost 1 base to trimming and J lost 7 bases, with 14 bases between them. Here the CDR3 reads CASSLERGREQPQHF. For the CDR3, the DNA is TGTGCCAGCAGCTTAGAGCGGGGCCGTGAACAGCCCCAGCATTTT.

This clone was seen a single time. The chain couples TRBV20-1 to TRBJ1-1, with D unresolved. Germline CDR1 and CDR2: DFQATT and SNEGSKA (reference sequence). CDR3 size: 12 residues. V was cut by 3 bases and J by 0 bases, with 5 bases left in between. The CDR3 loop is CSASPVNTEAFF. The CDR3 DNA sequence: TGCAGTGCTAGTCCTGTGAACACTGAAGCTTTCTTT.

V and J are TRBV6-1 and TRBJ1-5; D may be TRBD1 (6 bases). V lost 4 bases and J 9 bases, leaving 22 bases between the germline ends. The CDR3 sequence is 16 residues long. Germline assignment: CDR1 MNHNS and CDR2 SASEGT. For the CDR3, the DNA is TGTGCCAGCAGTGGGGCCCAGAACAGGGAAGGTGTGCCCCAGCATTTT. This encodes CASSGAQNREGVPQHF.

This chain connects TRBV5-1 to TRBJ1-2; 7 positions match TRBD1. V trimming: 4 bases; J trimming: 7 bases; junction bases outside the gene matches: 7. The CDR3 has 13 residues. Germline V gene data show CDR1 as SGHRS and CDR2 as YFSETQ. The CDR3 bases are TGCGCCAGCAGCCCGACAGGGATTAGTGGCTACACCTTC. Residues: CASSPTGISGYTF. Full variable domain (rest looked up from reference TRBV5-1 and TRBJ1-2): KAGVTQTPRYLIKTRGQQVTLSCSPISGHRSVSWYQQTPGQGLQFLFEYFSETQRNKGNFPGRFSGRQFSNSRSEMNVSTLELGDSALYLCASSPTGISGYTFGSGTRLTVV.

The J gene is TRBJ1-2, the V gene TRBV12-3 or TRBV12-4; D gene uncertain. The CDR3 sequence is 13 residues long. V was clipped by 0 bases and J by 8 bases, with 10 bases between them. CDR3 protein: CASSLARTPGYTF. In nucleotides, the CDR3 is TGTGCCAGCAGTTTAGCGCGCACTCCCGGCTACACCTTC.

J is TRBJ2-5 and V is TRBV5-1; tentative D call: TRBD2 (6 bases). The V gene's germline CDR1 is SGHRS and CDR2 YFSETQ. V was trimmed by 0 bases and J by 4 bases, leaving 7 bases between them. The CDR3 is 13 residues long. The CDR3 reads CASSLDGGETQYF. The CDR3 nucleotides are TGCGCCAGCAGCTTGGACGGGGGAGAGACCCAGTACTTC.

This chain connects TRBV7-3 to TRBJ1-5; D call uncertain. Deletions cut 5 bases from V and 0 bases from J, with 5 bases between. The CDR3 extends over 13 amino acids. Germline CDR1 and CDR2: SGHTA and FQGTGA. CDR3 nucleotides: TGTGCCAGCAGCCTAGATAGCAATCAGCCCCAGCATTTT. Its protein is CASSLDSNQPQHF.

The table lists this clone with a few counts. This chain uses TRBV4-1 with TRBJ2-3; D is uncertain. The V gene's germline CDR1 is MGHRA and CDR2 YSYEKL. This CDR3 region has 12 residues. Trimming removed 4 bases from V and 5 bases from J, with 7 bases in between. The CDR3 nucleotides are TGCGCCAGCAGCCCTGTAAAAGATACGCAGTATTTT. It encodes CASSPVKDTQYF.

The chain has TRBV18 and TRBJ1-1, with D perhaps matching TRBD1 (6 bases). This CDR3 spans 15 amino acids. Germline loops: CDR1 KGHSH, CDR2 LQKENI. The V gene lost 3 bases and the J gene lost 1 base, with 12 bases spanning the gap. Written as DNA, the CDR3 is TGTGCCAGCTCACCGACGGACAGCGAGAACACTGAAGCTTTCTTT. Translated: CASSPTDSENTEAFF.

The rearrangement links TRBV14 to TRBJ1-2; no clear D. This CDR3 has 11 residues. CDR1 is SGHDN and CDR2 is FVKESK in the germline V gene. V was clipped by 1 base and J by 7 bases, with 4 bases between them. The chain's CDR3 is CASSQGLGYTF. CDR3 sequence (DNA): TGTGCCAGCAGCCAAGGGCTTGGCTACACCTTC.

This chain links TRBV27 with TRBJ2-2; TRBD2 agrees at 7 bases. Germline values: CDR1 MNHEY, CDR2 SMNVEV (reference sequence). The CDR3 contains 14 residues. The V gene end was trimmed by 6 bases and the J gene end by 6 bases; junction bases not matched to a gene: 7. DNA for the CDR3: TGTGCCAGCAGGTCGACTAGCTTCGCCGGGGAGCTGTTTTTT. Translating it yields CASRSTSFAGELFF.

The chain is built from TRBV3-1 (or the pseudogene TRBV3-2) and TRBJ2-3; TRBD2 matches 9 bases. The CDR3 has 19 amino acids. CDR1 is LGHDT and CDR2 is YNNKEL in the germline V gene (reference sequence). J was trimmed by 0 bases and V by 3 bases; bases with no gene match: 13. CDR3 nucleotides: TGTGCCAGCAGCCAGGTCCGGGGCGGGGGGGCCTGGAGCACAGATACGCAGTATTTT. This codes for CASSQVRGGGAWSTDTQYF.

This clone was counted a single time. V gene TRBV11-2 combines with J gene TRBJ2-3, with D unresolved. This CDR3 contains 14 residues. Germline V gene sequence: CDR1 SGHAT, CDR2 FQNNGV. Between the trimmed V and J ends, which lost 3 bases and 4 bases, there was a span of 11 bases. The CDR3 DNA is TGTGCCAGCAGCTTTCCAGGTGGCCCAGATACGCAGTATTTT. This gives the protein CASSFPGGPDTQYF. The full variable domain, rest sourced from reference TRBV11-2 and TRBJ2-3, is EAGVAQSPRYKIIEKRQSVAFWCNPISGHATLYWYQQILGQGPKLLIQFQNNGVVDDSQLPKDRFSAERLKGVDSTLKIQPAKLEDSAVYLCASSFPGGPDTQYFGPGTRLTVL.

V and J are TRBV7-3 and TRBJ1-5; the D is unclear. The CDR3 length is 15 residues. From germline, CDR1 is SGHTA and CDR2 FQGTGA. Trimming stripped 6 bases from V and 0 bases from J, with 12 bases between. As DNA, the CDR3 is TGTGCCAGCAGGGGCAACAACTCTAGCAATCAGCCCCAGCATTTT. Translating it yields CASRGNNSSNQPQHF.

The J gene is TRBJ1-5, the V gene TRBV2; D gene uncertain. The CDR3 is 13 residues long. The V end was cut by 7 bases, the J end by 4 bases, with 11 bases between. Germline V gives CDR1 SNHLY, CDR2 FYNNEI. The CDR3 loop reads CASTRRENQPQHF. CDR3 DNA sequence: TGTGCCAGCACGAGACGGGAAAATCAGCCCCAGCATTTT.

The chain employs TRBV10-3 and TRBJ1-1, with D possibly matching TRBD1 (5 bases). This CDR3 spans 13 amino acids. V was trimmed by 7 bases and J by 3 bases, leaving 12 bases between them. CDR1 is ENHRY, CDR2 SYGVKD, per germline. CDR3 DNA sequence: TGTGCCATCACGCGGGGGGGAGACACTGAAGCTTTCTTT. Translation gives CAITRGGDTEAFF.

This chain uses TRBV11-2 with TRBJ1-2; a possible D gene is TRBD1 (6 bases). This CDR3 is built from 14 residues. The germline V and J ends were trimmed by 5 bases and 2 bases, with 12 bases remaining between them. Germline V lookup: CDR1 SGHAT, CDR2 FQNNGV. CDR3 loop: CASSLSRGNYGYTF. DNA for the CDR3: TGTGCCAGCAGCCTTTCCAGGGGCAACTATGGCTACACCTTC.

This clone has only a few counts. V is TRBV12-5 and J is TRBJ1-1; a possible D gene is TRBD1 (5 bases). Germline assignment: CDR1 LGHNT and CDR2 FRNRAP. V was clipped by 7 bases and J by 3 bases, with 18 bases between them. The CDR3 is 15 amino acids. The CDR3 DNA reads as TGTGCTAGTGAGGGGAGGCCCCTGGGAGACACTGAAGCTTTCTTT. Amino acids: CASEGRPLGDTEAFF.

V is TRBV3-1 (or the pseudogene TRBV3-2) and J is TRBJ2-3, with 8 bases aligning to TRBD2. The CDR3 sequence is 17 residues long. Germline V CDR1 and CDR2: LGHDT, YNNKEL (reference sequence). V dropped 5 bases and J dropped 0; count of bases not matched to a gene: 10. Here the CDR3 reads CASSSPLGGGSTDTQYF. The CDR3 DNA sequence: TGTGCCAGCAGCTCCCCCCTGGGCGGGGGGAGCACAGATACGCAGTATTTT.